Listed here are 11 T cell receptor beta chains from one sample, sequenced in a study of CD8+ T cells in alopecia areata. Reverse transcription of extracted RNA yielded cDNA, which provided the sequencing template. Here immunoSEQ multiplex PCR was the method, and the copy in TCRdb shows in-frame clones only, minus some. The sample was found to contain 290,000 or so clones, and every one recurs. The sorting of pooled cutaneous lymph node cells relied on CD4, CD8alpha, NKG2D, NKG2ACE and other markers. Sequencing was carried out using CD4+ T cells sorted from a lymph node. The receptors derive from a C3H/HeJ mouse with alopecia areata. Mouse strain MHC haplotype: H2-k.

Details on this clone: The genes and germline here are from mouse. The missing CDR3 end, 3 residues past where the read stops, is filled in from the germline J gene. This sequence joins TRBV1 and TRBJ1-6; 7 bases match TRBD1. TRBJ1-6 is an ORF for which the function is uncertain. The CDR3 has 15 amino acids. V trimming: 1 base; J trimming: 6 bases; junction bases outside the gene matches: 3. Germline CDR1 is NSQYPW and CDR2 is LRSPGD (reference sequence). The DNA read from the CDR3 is TGCACCTGCAGTGCAGGGGGACAGATTAATTCGCCC. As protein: CTCSAGGQINSP. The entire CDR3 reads CTCSAGGQINSPLYF.

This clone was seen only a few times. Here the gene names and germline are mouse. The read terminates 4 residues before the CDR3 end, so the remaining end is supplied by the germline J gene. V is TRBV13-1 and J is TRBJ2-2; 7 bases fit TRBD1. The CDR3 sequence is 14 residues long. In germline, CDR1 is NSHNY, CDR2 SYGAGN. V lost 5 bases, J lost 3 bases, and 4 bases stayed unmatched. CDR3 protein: CASRGTADTGQLYF. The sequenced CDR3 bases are TGTGCCAGCAGGGGGACAGCGGACACCGGG.

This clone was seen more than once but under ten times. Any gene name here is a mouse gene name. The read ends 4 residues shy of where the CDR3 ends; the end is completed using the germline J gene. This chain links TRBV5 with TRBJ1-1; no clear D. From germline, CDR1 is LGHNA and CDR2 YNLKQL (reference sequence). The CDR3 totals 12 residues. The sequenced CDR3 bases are TGTGCCAGCAGCCAAGACCCAGGA. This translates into CASSQDPG. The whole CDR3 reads CASSQDPGEVFF.

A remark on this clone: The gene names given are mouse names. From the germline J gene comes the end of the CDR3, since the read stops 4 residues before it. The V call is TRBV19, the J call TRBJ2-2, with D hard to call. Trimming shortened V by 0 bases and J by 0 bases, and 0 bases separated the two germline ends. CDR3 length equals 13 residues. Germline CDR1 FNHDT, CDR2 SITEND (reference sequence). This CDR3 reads CASSIANTGQLYF. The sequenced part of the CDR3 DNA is TGTGCCAGCAGTATAGCAAACACCGGG.

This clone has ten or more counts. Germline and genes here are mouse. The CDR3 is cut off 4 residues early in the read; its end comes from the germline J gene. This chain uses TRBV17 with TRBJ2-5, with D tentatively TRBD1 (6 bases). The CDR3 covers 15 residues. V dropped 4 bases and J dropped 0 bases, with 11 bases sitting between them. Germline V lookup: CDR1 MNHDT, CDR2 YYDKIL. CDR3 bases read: TGTGCTAGCAGTAAAGGGACAATTAACCAAGAC. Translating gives CASSKGTINQD. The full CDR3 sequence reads CASSKGTINQDTQYF.

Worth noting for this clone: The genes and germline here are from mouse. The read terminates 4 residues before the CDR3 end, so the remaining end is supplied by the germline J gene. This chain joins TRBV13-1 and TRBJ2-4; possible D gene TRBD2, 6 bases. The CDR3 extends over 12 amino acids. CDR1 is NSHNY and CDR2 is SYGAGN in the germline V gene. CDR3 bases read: TGTGCCAGCATTGACGGGGGGAAC. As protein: CASIDGGN. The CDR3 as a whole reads CASIDGGNTLYF.

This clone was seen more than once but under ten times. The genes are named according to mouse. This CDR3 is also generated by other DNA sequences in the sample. The part of the CDR3 DNA that was read is TGTGCCAGCAGTCCAGGGGGCTAT. Its protein product is CASSPGGY. The full CDR3 sequence reads CASSPGGYEQYF. The rearrangement uses TRBV13-1 and TRBJ2-7, with 7 bases fitting TRBD1. Read coverage stops 4 residues before the CDR3 terminus; the germline J gene supplies the remainder. The CDR3 covers 12 residues. Per the germline V gene, CDR1 is NSHNY and CDR2 is SYGAGN. V lost 4 bases and J lost 3; bases outside the gene matches: 1.

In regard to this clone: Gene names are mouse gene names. Partial CDR3 DNA: TGTGCCAGCACGACTGGGCAAGAC. It encodes CASTTGQD. The entire CDR3 protein is CASTTGQDTQYF. The rearrangement uses TRBV19 and TRBJ2-5; TRBD2 matches 7 bases. Read sequence stops 4 residues before the CDR3 end, and the germline J gene provides the missing end. CDR1 is FNHDT and CDR2 is SITEND in the germline V gene (reference sequence). This CDR3 has 12 residues. V dropped 6 bases and J dropped 3; count of bases not matched to a gene: 1.

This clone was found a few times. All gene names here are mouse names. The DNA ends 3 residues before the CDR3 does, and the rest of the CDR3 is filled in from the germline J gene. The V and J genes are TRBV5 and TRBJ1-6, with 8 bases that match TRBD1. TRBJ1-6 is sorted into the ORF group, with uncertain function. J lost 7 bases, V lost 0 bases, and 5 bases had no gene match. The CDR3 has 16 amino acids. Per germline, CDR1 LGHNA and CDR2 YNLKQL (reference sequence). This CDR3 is CASSQDPGQENSPLYF. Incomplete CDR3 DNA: TGTGCCAGCAGCCAAGATCCGGGACAGGAAAATTCGCCC.

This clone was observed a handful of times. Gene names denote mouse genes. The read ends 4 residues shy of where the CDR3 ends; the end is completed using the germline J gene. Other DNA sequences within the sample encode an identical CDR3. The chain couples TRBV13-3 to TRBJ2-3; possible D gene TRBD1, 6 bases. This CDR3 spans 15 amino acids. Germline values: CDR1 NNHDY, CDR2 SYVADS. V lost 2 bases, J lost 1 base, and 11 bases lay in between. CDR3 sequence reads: CASSDARGGAETLYF. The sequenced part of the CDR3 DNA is TGTGCCAGCAGTGACGCCAGGGGAGGTGCAGAA.

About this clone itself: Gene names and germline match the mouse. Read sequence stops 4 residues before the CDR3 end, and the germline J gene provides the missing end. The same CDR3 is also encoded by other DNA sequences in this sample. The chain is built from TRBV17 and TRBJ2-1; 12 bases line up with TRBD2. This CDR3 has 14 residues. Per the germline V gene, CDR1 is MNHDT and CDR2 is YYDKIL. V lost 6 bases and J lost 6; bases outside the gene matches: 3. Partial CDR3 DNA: TGTGCTAGCAGCAGACTGGGGGGGCGTGCT. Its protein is CASSRLGGRA. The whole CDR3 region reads CASSRLGGRAEQFF.